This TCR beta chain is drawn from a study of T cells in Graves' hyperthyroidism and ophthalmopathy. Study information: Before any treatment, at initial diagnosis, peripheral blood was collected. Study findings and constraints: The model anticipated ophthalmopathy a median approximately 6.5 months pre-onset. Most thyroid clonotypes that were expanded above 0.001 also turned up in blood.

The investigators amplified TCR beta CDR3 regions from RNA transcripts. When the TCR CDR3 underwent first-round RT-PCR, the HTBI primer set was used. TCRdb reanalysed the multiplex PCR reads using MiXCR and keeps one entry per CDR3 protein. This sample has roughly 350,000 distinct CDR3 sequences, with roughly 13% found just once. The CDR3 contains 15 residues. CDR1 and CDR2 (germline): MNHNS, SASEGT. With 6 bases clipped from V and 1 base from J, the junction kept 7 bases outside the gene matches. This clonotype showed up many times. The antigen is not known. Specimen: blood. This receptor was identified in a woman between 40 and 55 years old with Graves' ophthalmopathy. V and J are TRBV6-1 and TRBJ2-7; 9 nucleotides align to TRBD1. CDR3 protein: CASSGDREMSYEQYF. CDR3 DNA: TGTGCCAGCAGCGGGGACAGGGAAATGTCCTACGAGCAGTACTTC.